This T cell receptor beta chain was obtained from a study of T cells in Graves' hyperthyroidism and ophthalmopathy. For the study at large: Specimen type is peripheral blood, collected at initial diagnosis prior to any treatment.

This clonotype showed up many times. Germline values: CDR1 SGHNT, CDR2 YYREEE (reference sequence). The CDR3 spans 14 residues. V lost 3 bases and J lost 4, with 11 bases in between. The CDR3 regions of TCR beta were amplified from RNA transcripts. During a first-round RT-PCR of the TCR CDR3, the HTBI primer set was used. Via MiXCR, TCRdb re-called the multiplex PCR reads, giving one row per CDR3 protein. The sample consists of some 550,000 distinct CDR3 sequences, around 20% of them appearing once. A lack of ophthalmopathy progression within 18 months defined stable Graves' hyperthyroidism. Diagnoses were made from clinical symptoms, serum measures (thyroxine and TRAb), thyroid ultrasound and orbital computed tomography.

Sequencing used blood. The chain employs TRBV5-4 and TRBJ1-3, with unresolved D. This receptor was obtained from a man aged 18 to 30 with Graves' hyperthyroidism. The CDR3 DNA reads TGTGCCAGCAGCTCTAAGGGTGACGGAAACACCATATATTTT. Translation: CASSSKGDGNTIYF.